The subject of this entry is one T cell receptor (beta chain). The entry originates in a study of control samples from healthy donors and cancer patients. Assay: immunoSEQ multiplex PCR; the TCRdb copy retains only in-frame clones and omits some. Found here are about 130,000 clones, roughly 90% of them singletons; the top ten hold roughly 1.9%. The sequence was collected from a woman aged 50 to 65 in good health. The sequencing input was blood.

CDR3 amino acids: CASSQDPQQSFGANVLTF. For the CDR3, the DNA is TGCGCCAGCAGCCAAGATCCACAGCAGAGCTTTGGGGCCAACGTCCTGACTTTC. The V and J genes are TRBV4-1 and TRBJ2-6; D remains ambiguous. The CDR3 runs to 18 residues. V was trimmed by 0 bases and J by 3 bases, leaving 15 bases between them. Per the germline V gene, CDR1 is MGHRA and CDR2 is YSYEKL.